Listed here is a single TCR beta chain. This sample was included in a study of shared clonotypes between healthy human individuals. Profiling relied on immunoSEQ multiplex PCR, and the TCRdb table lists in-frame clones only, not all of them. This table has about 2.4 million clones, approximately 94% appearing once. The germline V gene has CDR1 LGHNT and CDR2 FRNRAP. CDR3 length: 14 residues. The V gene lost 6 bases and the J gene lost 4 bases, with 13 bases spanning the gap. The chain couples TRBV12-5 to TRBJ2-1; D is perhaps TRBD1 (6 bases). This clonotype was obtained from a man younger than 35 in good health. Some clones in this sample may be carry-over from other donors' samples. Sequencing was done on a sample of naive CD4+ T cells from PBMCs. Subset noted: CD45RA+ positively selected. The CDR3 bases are TGTGCTAGTGGCCAGGGGAGCTCTTACAATGAGCAGTTCTTC. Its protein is CASGQGSSYNEQFF. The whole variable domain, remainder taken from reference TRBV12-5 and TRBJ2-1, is DARVTQTPRHKVTEMGQEVTMRCQPILGHNTVFWYRQTMMQGLELLAYFRNRAPLDDSGMPKDRFSAEMPDATLATLKIQPSEPRDSAVYFCASGQGSSYNEQFFGPGTRLTVL.